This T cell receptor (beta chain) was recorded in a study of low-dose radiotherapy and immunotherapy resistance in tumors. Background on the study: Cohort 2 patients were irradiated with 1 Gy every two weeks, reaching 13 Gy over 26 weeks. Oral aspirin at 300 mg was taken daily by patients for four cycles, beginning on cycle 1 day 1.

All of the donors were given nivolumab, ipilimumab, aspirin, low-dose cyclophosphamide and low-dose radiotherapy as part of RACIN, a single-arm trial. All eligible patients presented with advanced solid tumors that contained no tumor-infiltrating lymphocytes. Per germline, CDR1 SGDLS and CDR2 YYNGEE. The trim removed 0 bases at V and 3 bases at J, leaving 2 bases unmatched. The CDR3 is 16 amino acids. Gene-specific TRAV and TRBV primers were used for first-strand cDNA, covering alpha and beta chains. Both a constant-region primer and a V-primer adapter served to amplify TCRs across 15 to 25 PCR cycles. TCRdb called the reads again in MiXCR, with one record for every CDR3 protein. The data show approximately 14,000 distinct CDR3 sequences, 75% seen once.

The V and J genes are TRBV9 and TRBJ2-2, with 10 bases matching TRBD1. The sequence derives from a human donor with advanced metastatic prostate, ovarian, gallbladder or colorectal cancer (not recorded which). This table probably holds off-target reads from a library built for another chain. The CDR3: CASSVGTGGDTGELFF. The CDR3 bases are TGTGCCAGCAGCGTAGGGACAGGGGGAGACACCGGGGAGCTGTTTTTT.